Below are 28 T cell receptor beta chains sequenced from a single sample in a study of blood T cell repertoires in COVID-19. Libraries were prepared by immunoSEQ multiplex PCR; TCRdb keeps only in-frame clonotypes and omits some of them. The sample includes around 470,000 clones, nearly 90% of them seen just once. The sequenced sample consisted of peripheral blood. The receptor source for this set is a man aged 18 to 29 with COVID-19, enrolled during active disease.

This chain connects TRBV2 to TRBJ1-2, with TRBD1 matching over 10 bases. Looked up from germline, CDR1 is SNHLY and CDR2 is FYNNEI. V trimming: 8 bases; J trimming: 8 bases; junction bases outside the gene matches: 5. The CDR3 length is 12 residues. The CDR3 DNA is TGTGCCAGCCGTTTGGGACAGGGGGGCTACACCTTC. Amino acid sequence: CASRLGQGGYTF.

This chain uses TRBV10-2 with TRBJ1-2; no clear D. The V gene's germline CDR1 is WSHSY and CDR2 SAAADI. This CDR3 spans 15 amino acids. V was clipped by 4 bases and J by 2 bases, with 14 bases between them. The CDR3 region is CASSGIGRGNYGYTF. The DNA for the CDR3 is TGCGCCAGCAGTGGCATCGGACGGGGAAACTATGGCTACACCTTC.

This clone was picked up one time. The chain joins TRBV2 to TRBJ1-2, with 9 bases identical to TRBD1. Unmatched junction bases numbered 6, after V lost 3 bases and J lost 7 bases. Germline V gene sequence: CDR1 SNHLY, CDR2 FYNNEI. The CDR3 spans 14 residues. The CDR3: CASSDGTGPGGYTF. The DNA of the CDR3 is TGTGCCAGCAGTGACGGGACAGGGCCGGGTGGCTACACCTTC.

The V gene is TRBV5-5, the J gene TRBJ1-4; D remains ambiguous. There are 13 residues in the CDR3. The germline V and J ends were trimmed by 6 bases and 7 bases, with 13 bases remaining between them. The germline gives CDR1 SGHKS, CDR2 YYEKEE (reference sequence). The chain's CDR3 is CASKVWGGEKLFF. For the CDR3, the DNA is TGTGCCAGCAAGGTTTGGGGAGGTGAAAAACTGTTTTTT. Full variable domain (remainder filled in from reference TRBV5-5 and TRBJ1-4): DAGVTQSPTHLIKTRGQQVTLRCSPISGHKSVSWYQQVLGQGPQFIFQYYEKEERGRGNFPDRFSARQFPNYSSELNVNALLLGDSALYLCASKVWGGEKLFFGSGTQLSVL.

The rearrangement links TRBV25-1 to TRBJ1-1, with 10 nucleotides matching TRBD1. With 8 bases clipped from V and 7 bases from J, the junction kept 13 bases outside the gene matches. The CDR3 totals 15 residues. Germline CDR1 MGHDK, CDR2 SYGVNS. This CDR3 reads CASRPGTGVVGEAFF. DNA for the CDR3: TGTGCCAGCCGTCCAGGGACAGGGGTCGTCGGTGAAGCTTTCTTT.

The rearrangement joins TRBV14 to TRBJ2-5, with a weak D call TRBD2 (6 bases). V lost 1 base and J lost 3, with 12 bases in between. Germline V lookup: CDR1 SGHDN, CDR2 FVKESK. The CDR3 length is 15 residues. CDR3 in amino acids: CASSQVPGVKETQYF. The DNA of the CDR3 is TGTGCCAGCAGCCAAGTACCGGGGGTAAAAGAGACCCAGTACTTC.

A remark on this clone: This sample also contains other DNA sequences that code for the same CDR3. The chain links TRBV5-1 to TRBJ2-3, with 9 bases that match TRBD1. Losses at the gene ends were 2 bases for V and 0 bases for J; bases not matched to a gene: 1. Germline CDR1 is SGHRS and CDR2 is YFSETQ. CDR3 length: 15 residues. CDR3 residues: CASSLGQGSTDTQYF. DNA for the CDR3: TGCGCCAGCAGCTTAGGACAGGGGAGCACAGATACGCAGTATTTT.

V is TRBV9 and J is TRBJ2-3; 9 positions match TRBD2. The CDR3 is 17 amino acids. Trimming cost V 4 bases and J 4 bases; bases outside gene matches: 13. Germline V lookup: CDR1 SGDLS, CDR2 YYNGEE. This CDR3 is CASSWGLRRGGADTQYF. In DNA form, the CDR3 reads TGTGCCAGCAGCTGGGGTCTTCGGCGGGGGGGCGCAGATACGCAGTATTTT.

The chain recombines TRBV19 with TRBJ1-2; no clear D. Germline V gene data show CDR1 as LNHDA and CDR2 as SQIVND (reference sequence). This CDR3 has 15 amino acids. V was pared by 6 bases and J by 0 bases, with 14 bases between. As DNA, the CDR3 is TGTGCCAGTAGCCACAATTCACCTCCTAACTATGGCTACACCTTC. It yields the protein CASSHNSPPNYGYTF.

The chain joins TRBV3-1 (or the pseudogene TRBV3-2) to TRBJ2-5, with 8 positions matching TRBD2. J lost 5 bases, V lost 10 bases, and 3 bases had no gene match. Germline-derived CDR1 and CDR2 are LGHDT and YNNKEL (reference sequence). The CDR3 length is 11 residues. The CDR3, as DNA: TGTGCCACTTCGGGAGGGGAGACCCAGTACTTC. Its protein is CATSGGETQYF.

This chain joins TRBV7-8 and TRBJ2-7; D unresolved. The CDR3 loop spans 12 amino acids. Germline V lookup: CDR1 SGHVS, CDR2 FQNEAQ. Trimming left V 3 bases short and J 3 bases short, with 6 bases between. The chain's CDR3 is CASSFGSYEQYF. CDR3 DNA: TGTGCCAGCAGCTTTGGCAGCTACGAGCAGTACTTC.

The gene calls are TRBV12-5 and TRBJ1-5; 9 positions agree with TRBD1. V was clipped by 1 base and J by 11 bases; unmatched bases: 12. Per germline, CDR1 LGHNT and CDR2 FRNRAP. The CDR3 totals 16 residues. The CDR3 reads CASGLGQGVTGWAQHF. DNA of the CDR3: TGTGCTAGTGGTTTGGGACAGGGGGTTACGGGATGGGCCCAGCATTTT.

This clone has only one observation. The chain recombines TRBV15 with TRBJ2-1; the D gene is possibly TRBD2 (5 bases). CDR1 and CDR2 (germline): LNHNV, YYDKDF (reference sequence). There are 17 residues in the CDR3. V was shortened by 0 bases and J by 3 bases, with 15 bases between the two germline ends. CDR3 bases: TGTGCCACCAGCAGAGAGGGTAGGCTAGCCCTCTACAATGAGCAGTTCTTC. This sequence encodes CATSREGRLALYNEQFF. Variable domain in full (rest from reference TRBV15 and TRBJ2-1): DAMVIQNPRYQVTQFGKPVTLSCSQTLNHNVMYWYQQKSSQAPKLLFHYYDKDFNNEADTPDNFQSRRPNTSFCFLDIRSPGLGDTAMYLCATSREGRLALYNEQFFGPGTRLTVL.

The sample holds one count of this clone. This chain links TRBV24-1 with TRBJ2-1; D is unclear. Per the germline V gene, CDR1 is KGHDR and CDR2 is SFDVKD. V dropped 0 bases and J dropped 7 bases, with 3 bases sitting between them. This CDR3 comprises 12 residues. In DNA form, the CDR3 reads TGTGCCACCAGTGATTTGCGGAATGAGCAGTTCTTC. Its protein is CATSDLRNEQFF.

The rearrangement uses TRBV6-5 and TRBJ2-7, with D uncertain. Between the trimmed V and J ends, which lost 0 bases and 2 bases, there was a span of 8 bases. Per germline, CDR1 MNHEY and CDR2 SVGAGI. There are 14 residues in the CDR3. As DNA, the CDR3 is TGTGCCAGCAGTTACTCGCCTACCCCCTACGAGCAGTACTTC. This sequence encodes CASSYSPTPYEQYF.

V is TRBV6-5 and J is TRBJ1-5, with D tentatively TRBD1 (5 bases). This CDR3 comprises 16 residues. V was cut by 2 bases and J by 0 bases, with 11 bases left in between. Germline V gene data show CDR1 as MNHEY and CDR2 as SVGAGI. The chain's CDR3 is CASSYGGTYSNQPQHF. CDR3 DNA sequence: TGTGCCAGCAGTTACGGCGGGACTTATAGCAATCAGCCCCAGCATTTT.

The chain recombines TRBV14 with TRBJ2-5, with 13 bases fitting TRBD2. The V gene end was trimmed by 1 base and the J gene end by 4 bases; junction bases not matched to a gene: 6. Germline loops: CDR1 SGHDN, CDR2 FVKESK. The CDR3 contains 17 residues. CDR3 protein: CASSQGTSGSSRETQYF. The CDR3 DNA reads TGTGCCAGCAGCCAAGGGACTAGCGGGAGTTCGAGAGAGACCCAGTACTTC.

V is TRBV5-1 and J is TRBJ1-2; D ambiguous. This CDR3 has 17 amino acids. Germline values: CDR1 SGHRS, CDR2 YFSETQ. The V gene lost 0 bases and the J gene lost 0 bases, with 15 bases spanning the gap. CDR3 nucleotides: TGCGCCAGCAGCTTGGATATTGTTTGGTCGGCTAACTATGGCTACACCTTC. Its protein is CASSLDIVWSANYGYTF.

The chain combines TRBV6-5 with TRBJ1-6, with a possible D match to TRBD1 (6 bases). Trimming left V 0 bases short and J 10 bases short, with 13 bases between. Germline assignment: CDR1 MNHEY and CDR2 SVGAGI. The CDR3 is made up of 15 amino acids. This CDR3 reads CASSYSSKGVSPLHF. As DNA, the CDR3 is TGTGCCAGCAGTTACTCGAGCAAGGGGGTCTCACCCCTCCACTTT.

A few counts support this clone. This chain links TRBV6-6 with TRBJ1-5; 11 bases match TRBD1. Germline V gives CDR1 MNHNY, CDR2 SVGAGI (reference sequence). J gave up 2 bases and V 5 bases, and 8 bases lay outside the gene matches. The CDR3 totals 17 residues. The CDR3 sequence is CASSLGQGASGNQPQHF. CDR3 coding DNA: TGTGCCAGCAGTCTCGGACAGGGGGCTTCCGGCAATCAGCCCCAGCATTTT.

The J gene is TRBJ1-2, the V gene TRBV19; D is unclear. Trimming took 3 bases from V and 7 from J, leaving 9 bases between them. Per the germline V gene, CDR1 is LNHDA and CDR2 is SQIVND (reference sequence). The length of the CDR3 is 12 residues. The CDR3 coding sequence is TGTGCCAGTAGTATCGCGACTCTTGGCTACACCTTC. Translating gives CASSIATLGYTF.

V is TRBV4-1 and J is TRBJ2-7, with 10 bases lining up with TRBD2. Germline values: CDR1 MGHRA, CDR2 YSYEKL. CDR3 size: 19 residues. The V and J ends lost 4 bases and 0 bases, in that order; junction bases with no gene match: 15. The CDR3, as DNA: TGCGCCAGCAGCCCTCTAACGGCTAGCGGGGGATTAAGCTCCTACGAGCAGTACTTC. Its protein product is CASSPLTASGGLSSYEQYF.

This clone was seen just once. The rearrangement joins TRBV24-1 to TRBJ2-2; possibly TRBD1 for D (6 bases). From germline, CDR1 is KGHDR and CDR2 SFDVKD. Between the trimmed V and J ends, which lost 7 bases and 4 bases, there was a span of 15 bases. The length of the CDR3 is 15 residues. CDR3: CATSSTGLGTGELFF. As DNA, the CDR3 is TGTGCCACCAGCTCGACAGGCCTAGGCACCGGGGAGCTGTTTTTT.

CDR3 residues: CASSLLAGGRNEQFF. The CDR3 region has the DNA TGCGCCAGCAGCCTACTAGCGGGGGGTCGCAATGAGCAGTTCTTC. The chain uses TRBV5-1 and TRBJ2-1; TRBD2 matches at 12 bases. This CDR3 has 15 residues. Germline CDR1 SGHRS, CDR2 YFSETQ. Germline trimming cut 4 bases from V and 6 bases from J; bases unmatched to any gene: 5.

This clone came up once. The chain combines TRBV2 with TRBJ1-2; 7 bases fit TRBD1. The CDR3 has 12 amino acids. Germline CDR1 SNHLY, CDR2 FYNNEI. V shed 6 bases, J shed 6 bases, and the junction held 4 bases outside the gene matches. CDR3 in amino acids: CASRGDSDGYTF. CDR3 coding DNA: TGTGCCAGCAGGGGGGACAGCGATGGCTACACCTTC.

The chain joins TRBV3-1 (or the pseudogene TRBV3-2) to TRBJ2-1; perhaps TRBD2 as D (6 bases). V lost 0 bases and J lost 6, with 12 bases in between. This CDR3 contains 15 residues. Germline CDR1 is LGHDT and CDR2 is YNNKEL (reference sequence). CDR3 nucleotides: TGTGCCAGCAGCCAAGATTGGGGGACTTTCAATGAGCAGTTCTTC. Translated, it gives CASSQDWGTFNEQFF.

This sequence joins TRBV6-5 and TRBJ2-3, with a possible D match to TRBD1 (5 bases). CDR3 length equals 14 residues. Per the germline V gene, CDR1 is MNHEY and CDR2 is SVGAGI. Trimming took 7 bases from V and 4 from J, leaving 15 bases between them. The CDR3 region is CASTSGLVSDTQYF. Here the CDR3 DNA reads TGTGCCAGCACTTCAGGGTTGGTTTCAGATACGCAGTATTTT.

The chain employs TRBV13 and TRBJ2-7; D possibly corresponds to TRBD1 (6 bases). Per germline, CDR1 PRHDT and CDR2 FYEKMQ (reference sequence). V lost 5 bases to trimming and J lost 0 bases, with 11 bases between them. The CDR3 length is 14 residues. CDR3 sequence (DNA): TGTGCCAGCAGCCCAGGGGAGAGCTCCTACGAGCAGTACTTC. Amino acids: CASSPGESSYEQYF.